Each of the 7 T cell receptor beta chains below was sequenced from the same sample in a study of blood T cell repertoires in COVID-19 (dated by TCRdb to about 2020). Receptors were amplified or captured by the immunoSEQ multiplex PCR assay. The source is immuneACCESS, and TCRdb retained only in-frame sequences with V and J called. Part of the clones is not carried over; for the studies checked, unresolved V genes explain less than half of this, and the remainder is unexplained. The sample table records about 64,000 clones; about four fifths of these occur just once. Around 5.3% of the sample is held by the ten biggest clonotypes. Sequenced input: peripheral blood. Source of these receptors: a human donor in a cohort sampled during active COVID-19.

The rearrangement uses TRBV30 and TRBJ2-7, with D possibly TRBD1 on 6 matching bases. The germline V gene encodes CDR1 GTSNPN and CDR2 SVGIG (reference sequence). The CDR3 loop spans 12 amino acids. The CDR3 loop is CPWDTLSYEQYF. Here the CDR3 DNA reads TGTCCGTGGGACACCCTCTCCTACGAGCAGTACTTC.

The chain joins TRBV6-5 to TRBJ2-1; TRBD1 matches at 9 bases. V shed 7 bases and J 5 bases; nucleotides not matched to a gene: 6. The germline V gene has CDR1 MNHEY and CDR2 SVGAGI. The CDR3 length is 14 residues. CDR3 loop: CASTPGQGNNEQFF. The CDR3 DNA is TGTGCCAGCACCCCGGGACAGGGTAACAATGAGCAGTTCTTC.

The V gene is TRBV5-6, the J gene TRBJ1-1, with a weak D call TRBD1 (5 bases). The length of the CDR3 is 15 residues. V lost 2 bases, J lost 5 bases, and 16 bases lay in between. Germline CDR1 reads SGHDT; CDR2 reads YYEEEE. The CDR3 is CASSLAQGLGTEAFF. In DNA, the CDR3 is TGTGCCAGCAGCTTAGCCCAGGGACTAGGAACTGAAGCTTTCTTT.

V is TRBV2 and J is TRBJ2-2; tentative D call: TRBD1 (6 bases). V dropped 8 bases and J dropped 1 base, with 14 bases sitting between them. Germline V gene data show CDR1 as SNHLY and CDR2 as FYNNEI. CDR3 length: 15 residues. The CDR3 spells CASFLDRGNTGELFF. Written as DNA, the CDR3 is TGTGCCAGCTTTCTGGACAGAGGGAACACCGGGGAGCTGTTTTTT.

The chain links TRBV14 to TRBJ2-5; D is perhaps TRBD2 (5 bases). Trimming took 4 bases from V and 2 from J, leaving 11 bases between them. CDR3 size: 14 residues. Germline loops: CDR1 SGHDN, CDR2 FVKESK. The CDR3 sequence: CASSLRVSQETQYF. CDR3 in DNA: TGTGCCAGCAGCCTGCGGGTTTCACAAGAGACCCAGTACTTC.

In its sample, this clone ranks as medium-sized (0.01 to 0.1%). J is TRBJ2-5 and V is TRBV6-5; possibly TRBD2 for D (6 bases). Germline assignment: CDR1 MNHEY and CDR2 SVGAGI. The CDR3 spans 15 residues. Trimming left V 6 bases short and J 0 bases short, with 14 bases between. CDR3 DNA: TGTGCCAGCAGGCGGGACGGAAGGTACCAAGAGACCCAGTACTTC. It is translated as CASRRDGRYQETQYF.

CDR3 DNA sequence: TGTGCCAGCAGCCGACTAGCCTACACCGGGGAGCTGTTTTTT. Encoded protein: CASSRLAYTGELFF. The chain couples TRBV7-8 to TRBJ2-2, with 7 bases matching TRBD2. The CDR3 loop spans 14 amino acids. Losses at the gene ends were 5 bases for V and 3 bases for J; bases not matched to a gene: 3. Germline-derived CDR1 and CDR2 are SGHVS and FQNEAQ.